The table lists the clone carrying this T cell receptor (beta chain) with a count of one. This entry belongs to a study of blood T cell repertoires in COVID-19. Background on the study: Sites across the United States, Italy and Spain contributed samples from acute and convalescent COVID-19. PBMCs, B-cell-depleted T cells, or T cells were the source of the cDNA or gDNA that made up the material.

Methods used by the authors: Nucleated cell counts were estimated from reference gene primer amplification. Produced via immunoSEQ multiplex PCR; TCRdb's table is partial and in-frame only. V, J and clone size reflect that table, while D and trimming were determined from the DNA. This table has about 210,000 clones, around 90% appearing once. The CDR3 spans 14 residues. Germline V gene lookup returns CDR1 SGHTA and CDR2 FQGTGA. The V end was cut by 3 bases, the J end by 7 bases, with 13 bases between. This clonotype originated in a man between 65 and 85 years old with acute or convalescent COVID-19. Sample: peripheral blood. The rearrangement links TRBV7-3 to TRBJ2-1; tentatively, D is TRBD1 (5 bases). The CDR3 sequence: CASSLSGPANEQFF. The CDR3 coding sequence is TGTGCCAGCAGCTTGTCAGGGCCGGCAAATGAGCAGTTCTTC.